This entry describes one T cell receptor (beta chain). The V gene end was trimmed by 5 bases and the J gene end by 3 bases; junction bases not matched to a gene: 3. The CDR3 extends over 14 amino acids. Germline CDR1 and CDR2: SGHNT and YYREEE (reference sequence). The entry originates in a study of control samples from healthy donors and cancer patients. Profiling relied on immunoSEQ multiplex PCR, and the TCRdb table lists in-frame clones only, not all of them. The sample holds about 16,000 clones; around nine tenths are singletons and the top ten take around 32%. The sample taken for sequencing was PBMCs. The sequence was collected from a man between 60 and 70 years old with head and neck cancer. The V and J genes are TRBV5-4 and TRBJ1-2, with 11 bases identical to TRBD1. The CDR3 sequence: CASRPGQGDYGYTF. CDR3 DNA sequence: TGTGCCAGCAGGCCGGGACAGGGGGACTATGGCTACACCTTC.